The 8 T cell receptor beta chains listed next were all sequenced from one sample in a study of blood T cell repertoires in COVID-19. Generated by immunoSEQ multiplex PCR, the TCRdb table keeps only in-frame clones and is missing some. The sample shows some 420,000 clones, 80% to 90% of them seen only once. Sequencing was carried out using PBMCs or T cells enriched from blood (not recorded which). The receptors come from a man aged 30-40 years who had recovered from COVID-19.

The genes are TRBV7-2 and TRBJ1-6, with a tentative D call TRBD1 (6 bases). V lost 5 bases, J lost 7 bases, and 15 bases lay in between. The CDR3 is made up of 15 amino acids. The germline V gene has CDR1 SGHTA and CDR2 FQGNSA. The CDR3 sequence is CASSPDRPPNSPLHF. The CDR3 DNA reads as TGTGCCAGCAGCCCCGACAGGCCTCCCAATTCACCCCTCCACTTT.

The chain has TRBV11-3 and TRBJ2-5, with 8 bases fitting TRBD2. This CDR3 spans 14 amino acids. CDR1 and CDR2 from the germline V gene are SGHNT and YENEEA. With V trimmed by 5 bases and J by 5 bases, 7 bases remained unmatched. CDR3 DNA: TGTGCCAGCAGCCCCCCCGGGAGGGCGGAGACCCAGTACTTC. Protein product: CASSPPGRAETQYF. The full variable domain, with the rest looked up from reference TRBV11-3 and TRBJ2-5, is EAGVVQSPRYKIIEKKQPVAFWCNPISGHNTLYWYLQNLGQGPELLIRYENEEAVDDSQLPKDRFSAERLKGVDSTLKIQPAELGDSAVYLCASSPPGRAETQYFGPGTRLLVL.

The chain recombines TRBV7-8 with TRBJ1-2; D uncertain. Germline V lookup: CDR1 SGHVS, CDR2 FQNEAQ. Trimming left V 1 base short and J 2 bases short, with 8 bases between. The CDR3 has 14 amino acids. The CDR3, as DNA: TGTGCCAGCAGCTTAGTGGGAGGCAACTATGGCTACACCTTC. Its protein product is CASSLVGGNYGYTF. Based on the CDR3 plus reference TRBV7-8 and TRBJ1-2, the full variable domain is GAGVSQSPRYKVAKRGQDVALRCDPISGHVSLFWYQQALGQGPEFLTYFQNEAQLDKSGLPSDRFFAERPEGSVSTLKIQRTQQEDSAVYLCASSLVGGNYGYTFGSGTRLTVV.

The chain carries TRBV11-2 and TRBJ2-2, with D perhaps matching TRBD1 (6 bases). V was pared by 5 bases and J by 7 bases, with 17 bases between. The germline CDR1 and CDR2 sequences are SGHAT and FQNNGV. The CDR3 loop spans 15 amino acids. The CDR3 here is CASSQDRTPGGELFF. The CDR3 DNA is TGTGCCAGCAGCCAAGACAGGACGCCGGGCGGGGAGCTGTTTTTT.

V and J are TRBV6-5 and TRBJ2-7; TRBD2 is a possible D gene (5 bases). The CDR3 runs 15 residues. The germline V and J ends were trimmed by 3 bases and 3 bases, with 15 bases remaining between them. CDR1 is MNHEY, CDR2 SVGAGI, per germline. CDR3 loop: CASSYDPGSSYEQYF. For the CDR3, the DNA is TGTGCCAGCAGTTATGATCCGGGAAGCAGCTACGAGCAGTACTTC.

The chain has TRBV27 and TRBJ2-3, with no clear D. The CDR3 contains 13 residues. Germline loops: CDR1 MNHEY, CDR2 SMNVEV (reference sequence). V was cut by 6 bases and J by 0 bases, with 7 bases left in between. The DNA of the CDR3 is TGTGCCAGCAGCCCCTCTAGCACAGATACGCAGTATTTT. This codes for CASSPSSTDTQYF.

This sequence joins TRBV28 and TRBJ2-7; D possibly corresponds to TRBD2 (6 bases). CDR3 length: 15 residues. V gave up 5 bases and J gave up 0 bases, with 14 bases separating them. Germline lookup yields CDR1 MDHEN and CDR2 SYDVKM. The CDR3 region has the DNA TGTGCCAGCAGTCTGTACGCGGGGACCTCCTACGAGCAGTACTTC. Protein product: CASSLYAGTSYEQYF.

The genes are TRBV27 and TRBJ2-1; TRBD1 might be the D (5 bases). Germline assignment: CDR1 MNHEY and CDR2 SMNVEV (reference sequence). This CDR3 contains 14 residues. V lost 5 bases, J lost 10 bases, and 18 bases lay in between. The CDR3 here is CASSPPTSYREQFF. For the CDR3, the DNA is TGTGCCAGCAGTCCACCGACTTCCTACAGGGAGCAGTTCTTC.